The source of this T cell receptor (beta chain) is a study of vaccination effects on CD4 cells after COVID-19. Whole-study context: Wells each received 1.5 million to 2.5 million PBMC, cultured with approximately 9.1 IU/ml IL-2 and approximately 10 ug/ml peptides.

Overall study findings and caveats: At late timepoints after vaccination, vaccine- and infection-induced clones shrank markedly. Just 1 of 255 vaccine-induced clones in healthy recipients was cross-reactive. Few convalescent patients were studied, and early post-infection samples were lacking.

Details on this clone: Its antigen remains unknown.

Here immunoSEQ multiplex PCR was the method, and the copy in TCRdb shows in-frame clones only, minus some. This table holds around 40,000 clones, roughly two thirds found once. Scientists isolated CD4+ T cells after a roughly 9-day culture period ended. Sample: CD4+ T cells from PBMCs cultured without peptide, taken before COVID-19 vaccination. The origin of this receptor is a human donor who received a COVID-19 vaccine.

CDR3 sequence (DNA): TGTGCCAGCACCATAGAGAGCGGGCTAAGCGGCTACACCTTC. This sequence encodes CASTIESGLSGYTF. This chain connects TRBV9 to TRBJ1-2; no firm D call. Per the germline V gene, CDR1 is SGDLS and CDR2 is YYNGEE. V dropped 6 bases and J dropped 8 bases, with 20 bases sitting between them. CDR3 length: 14 residues.